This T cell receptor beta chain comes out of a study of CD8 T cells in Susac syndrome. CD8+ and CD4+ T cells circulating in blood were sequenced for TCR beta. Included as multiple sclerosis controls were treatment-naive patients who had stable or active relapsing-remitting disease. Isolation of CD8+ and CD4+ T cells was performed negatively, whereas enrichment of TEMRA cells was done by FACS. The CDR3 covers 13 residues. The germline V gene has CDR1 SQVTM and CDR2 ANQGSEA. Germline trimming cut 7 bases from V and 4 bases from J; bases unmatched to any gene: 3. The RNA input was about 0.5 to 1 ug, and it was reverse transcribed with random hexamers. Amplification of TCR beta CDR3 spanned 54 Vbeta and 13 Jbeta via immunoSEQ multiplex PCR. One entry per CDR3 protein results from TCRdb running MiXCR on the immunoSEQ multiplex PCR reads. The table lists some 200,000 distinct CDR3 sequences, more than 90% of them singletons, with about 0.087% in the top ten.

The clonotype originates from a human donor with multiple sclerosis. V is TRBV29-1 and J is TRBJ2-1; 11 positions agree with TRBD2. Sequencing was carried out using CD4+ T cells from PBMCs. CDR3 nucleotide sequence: TGCAGCGATCGACTAGCGGGGTACAATGAGCAGTTCTTC. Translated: CSDRLAGYNEQFF.